This T cell receptor beta chain was recorded in a study of beta chain features in type 1 diabetes. Study as a whole: Age and gender were similar between patients and healthy donors, as were cell yields. The number of sorted cells examined across all samples was approximately 100 million.

Looked up from germline, CDR1 is LGHNA and CDR2 is YSLEER. This CDR3 comprises 18 residues. With V trimmed by 4 bases and J by 0 bases, 8 bases remained unmatched. TCRB transcripts that were expressed got sequenced, as all of the isolated RNA had been reverse transcribed. Reads from naive, central memory and regulatory T cell samples averaged around 4 million. This table comes from immunoSEQ multiplex PCR, and its TCRdb copy is limited to in-frame clones, with some not included. The data contain roughly 250,000 clones, roughly 20% of them singletons. Per donor, one heparinised blood draw averaged roughly 120 mL. The study, taken as a whole, reports: Across all four CD4+ subsets, people with type 1 diabetes showed modestly shorter TCRB CDR3s.

Comments on this clone: Its target is unknown.

The rearrangement joins TRBV4-3 to TRBJ2-6, with 8 bases identical to TRBD1. This sequence originates from a woman between 35 and 50 years old with type 1 diabetes. The sample was naive CD4+ T cells from blood. The CDR3 nucleotides are TGCGCCAGCAGCCCCTCCGGGACAGGCAGCTCTGGGGCCAACGTCCTGACTTTC. Protein product: CASSPSGTGSSGANVLTF.